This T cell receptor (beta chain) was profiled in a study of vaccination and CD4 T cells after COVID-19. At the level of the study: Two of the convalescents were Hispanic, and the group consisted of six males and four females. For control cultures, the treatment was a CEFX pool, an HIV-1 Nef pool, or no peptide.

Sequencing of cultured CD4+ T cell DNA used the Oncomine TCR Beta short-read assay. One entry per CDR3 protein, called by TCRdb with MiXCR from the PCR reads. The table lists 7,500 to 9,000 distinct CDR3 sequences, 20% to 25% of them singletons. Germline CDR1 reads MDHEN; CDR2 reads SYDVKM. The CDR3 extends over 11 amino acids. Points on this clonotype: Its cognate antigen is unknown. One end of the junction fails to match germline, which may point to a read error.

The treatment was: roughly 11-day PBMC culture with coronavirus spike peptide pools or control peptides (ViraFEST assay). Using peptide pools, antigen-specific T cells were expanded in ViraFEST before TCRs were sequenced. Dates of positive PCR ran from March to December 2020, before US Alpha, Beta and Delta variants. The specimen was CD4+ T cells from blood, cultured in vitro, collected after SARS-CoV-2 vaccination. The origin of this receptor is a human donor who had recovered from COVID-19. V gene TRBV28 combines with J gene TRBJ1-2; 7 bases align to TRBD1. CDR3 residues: CASSLLGTEIF. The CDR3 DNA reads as TGTGCCAGCAGTTTATTAGGGACAGAGATATTC.